The clone carrying this T cell receptor (beta chain) was recorded a few times. The antigen is undetermined. These data come from a study of T-cell reconstitution after alpha-beta-depleted transplantation in children. Findings and limits, study-wide: Most T-cell counts and diversity one year after the transplant came from T cells that were newly produced. Some patients' high day-60 TCRbeta diversity was traced to surviving recipient T cells and thymic progenitors.

Germline loops: CDR1 MNHEY, CDR2 SVGAGI. V gave up 3 bases and J gave up 2 bases; unmatched junction bases: 4. The CDR3 has 15 residues. Preparation of the TCRbeta library was carried out with unique molecular identifiers. TCRdb itself ran the PCR reads through MiXCR, one entry per CDR3 protein. This table has approximately 400,000 distinct CDR3 sequences, roughly 17% appearing once. The genes are TRBV6-5 and TRBJ2-1; 7 bases match TRBD1. The TCR sequence derives from a boy in the first two years of life who had a stem cell transplant for Wiskott-Aldrich syndrome, so the T cells may come from the graft donor. The specimen comprised PBMCs, mostly from graft donor cells, sampled 360 days after TCRalphabeta/CD19-depleted stem cell transplant. The CDR3: CASSYQGVAYNEQFF. For the CDR3, the DNA is TGTGCCAGCAGTTATCAGGGGGTCGCCTACAATGAGCAGTTCTTC.